The 23 T cell receptor beta chains given below trace back to one sample, sequenced in a study of blood T cell repertoires in COVID-19. Sequencing used immunoSEQ multiplex PCR; TCRdb keeps in-frame clones, though not all of them. The sample lists about 140,000 clones; more than 70% were seen once. Specimen: peripheral blood. The source is a woman aged 50 to 65 with acute or convalescent COVID-19.

This rearrangement joins TRBV7-9 to TRBJ2-1; D is perhaps TRBD1 (5 bases). V was clipped by 1 base and J by 4 bases, with 17 bases between them. Germline V gene sequence: CDR1 SEHNR, CDR2 FQNEAQ (reference sequence). The CDR3 has 17 residues. The CDR3 nucleotides read TGTGCCAGCAGCTTAGTCGAGCAGGGTTCGATTTACAATGAGCAGTTCTTC. It specifies CASSLVEQGSIYNEQFF.

The V gene is TRBV6-5, the J gene TRBJ1-5; unclear D gene. The CDR3 extends over 14 amino acids. CDR1 is MNHEY, CDR2 SVGAGI, per germline. V lost 5 bases to trimming and J lost 3 bases, with 11 bases between them. The CDR3 DNA sequence: TGTGCCAGCAGTCGGTCACGGGACAATCAGCCCCAGCATTTT. The encoded protein is CASSRSRDNQPQHF.

This clone has a handful of counts. The V gene is TRBV6-5, the J gene TRBJ1-4, with unresolved D. The CDR3 runs to 14 residues. CDR1 MNHEY and CDR2 SVGAGI come from the germline V gene. The V end was cut by 5 bases, the J end by 3 bases, with 10 bases between. The CDR3 DNA follows: TGTGCCAGCAGTAAGGCGGGGTCTAATGAAAAACTGTTTTTT. Translation gives CASSKAGSNEKLFF.

The V and J genes are TRBV11-2 and TRBJ2-2; 9 positions agree with TRBD2. The CDR3 is 18 residues long. The ends lost 4 bases at V and 2 bases at J; junction bases unmatched: 11. From germline, CDR1 is SGHAT and CDR2 FQNNGV. The DNA for the CDR3 is TGTGCCAGCAGCTGGGCTAGCGGGGCCCAAACAAACACCGGGGAGCTGTTTTTT. The encoded protein is CASSWASGAQTNTGELFF.

V is TRBV7-3 and J is TRBJ1-1; TRBD1 might be the D (6 bases). This CDR3 contains 15 residues. The ends were cut back, 2 bases at V and 3 bases at J, with 13 bases in the middle. Germline loops: CDR1 SGHTA, CDR2 FQGTGA. Here the CDR3 reads CASSLGGSMDTEAFF. The CDR3 nucleotides are TGTGCCAGCAGCTTAGGGGGCTCAATGGACACTGAAGCTTTCTTT.

This clone was recorded a few times. The rearrangement joins TRBV7-2 to TRBJ1-1; 7 nucleotides match TRBD1. Germline V CDR1 and CDR2: SGHTA, FQGNSA. J lost 4 bases, V lost 4 bases, and 12 bases had no gene match. The CDR3 is 16 residues long. CDR3 sequence: CASSSFKTGFGTEAFF. CDR3 DNA sequence: TGTGCCAGCAGCTCCTTCAAGACAGGGTTCGGCACTGAAGCTTTCTTT. Drawing the rest from reference TRBV7-2 and TRBJ1-1, the complete variable domain is GAGVSQSPSNKVTEKGKDVELRCDPISGHTALYWYRQSLGQGLEFLIYFQGNSAPDKSGLPSDRFSAERTGGSVSTLTIQRTQQEDSAVYLCASSSFKTGFGTEAFFGQGTRLTVV.

J is TRBJ1-1 and V is TRBV9; 11 positions agree with TRBD1. Germline V gives CDR1 SGDLS, CDR2 YYNGEE. This CDR3 region has 15 residues. Trimming removed 3 bases from V and 4 bases from J; junction bases left unmatched: 5. CDR3 DNA sequence: TGTGCCAGCAGCGGGACAGGGGGCGCCGGCACTGAAGCTTTCTTT. Translated, it gives CASSGTGGAGTEAFF. The variable domain in full, with the rest retrieved from reference TRBV9 and TRBJ1-1, is DSGVTQTPKHLITATGQRVTLRCSPRSGDLSVYWYQQSLDQGLQFLIQYYNGEERAKGNILERFSAQQFPDLHSELNLSSLELGDSALYFCASSGTGGAGTEAFFGQGTRLTVV.

The chain links TRBV19 to TRBJ2-5, with D possibly being TRBD1 (6 bases). The CDR3 extends over 13 amino acids. V shed 5 bases and J shed 4 bases, with 11 bases lying between them. Germline CDR1 reads LNHDA; CDR2 reads SQIVND (reference sequence). The CDR3 is CASSGQSRETQYF. The CDR3 coding sequence is TGTGCCAGTAGTGGACAGAGCAGAGAGACCCAGTACTTC.

In the case of this clone: This same CDR3 is encoded by further DNA sequences in the sample. This sequence joins TRBV7-2 and TRBJ1-6, with 9 bases aligning to TRBD1. V was clipped by 5 bases and J by 8 bases; unmatched bases: 1. This CDR3 is 13 amino acids long. From germline, CDR1 is SGHTA and CDR2 FQGNSA. The CDR3 DNA sequence: TGTGCCAGCAGCCGACAGGGGGATTCACCCCTCCACTTT. Protein product: CASSRQGDSPLHF.

The chain combines TRBV7-9 with TRBJ2-5; TRBD1 aligns across 10 bases. The CDR3 totals 15 residues. Germline CDR1 and CDR2: SEHNR and FQNEAQ (reference sequence). V lost 7 bases to trimming and J lost 4 bases; unmatched junction nucleotides: 9. DNA for the CDR3: TGTGCCAGCAACACCGGACAGGGGGTTTCAGAGACCCAGTACTTC. Translated: CASNTGQGVSETQYF.

J is TRBJ2-4 and V is TRBV19; 9 nucleotides agree with TRBD1. Germline V gene data show CDR1 as LNHDA and CDR2 as SQIVND (reference sequence). Trimming at V came to 6 bases and at J to 5 bases, leaving 5 bases not matched to a gene. The CDR3 extends over 14 amino acids. The CDR3 here is CASRETGGENIQYF. The CDR3 DNA follows: TGTGCCAGTAGGGAGACAGGGGGAGAAAACATTCAGTACTTC.

This clone has a handful of counts. The chain uses TRBV6-5 and TRBJ1-5; D is uncertain. CDR3 size: 14 residues. The germline V and J ends were trimmed by 9 bases and 4 bases, with 16 bases remaining between them. CDR1 and CDR2 from the germline V gene are MNHEY and SVGAGI. CDR3 loop: CASRRGEANQPQHF. In DNA, the CDR3 is TGTGCCAGTCGTCGAGGCGAAGCGAATCAGCCCCAGCATTTT.

The count of this clone is one. The CDR3 sequence is CASKSPSVAKNIQYF. The CDR3, as DNA: TGTGCCAGTAAGAGCCCTTCGGTAGCCAAAAACATTCAGTACTTC. This sequence joins TRBV28 and TRBJ2-4; no definite D call. Trimming stripped 9 bases from V and 0 bases from J, with 15 bases between. The CDR3 sequence is 15 residues long. The germline V gene encodes CDR1 MDHEN and CDR2 SYDVKM.

The chain combines TRBV5-1 with TRBJ2-1, with D tentatively TRBD2 (7 bases). Trimming pared 7 bases from V and 8 bases from J, leaving 22 bases between. There are 15 residues in the CDR3. Germline-derived CDR1 and CDR2 are SGHRS and YFSETQ. CDR3: CASQLFGGASYEQFF. The CDR3 region has the DNA TGCGCCAGCCAGCTCTTTGGGGGGGCCAGTTATGAGCAGTTCTTC.

This clone has more than one count but fewer than ten. The rearrangement joins TRBV7-2 to TRBJ2-7, with TRBD2 matching 10 bases. With 5 bases clipped from V and 5 bases from J, the junction kept 12 bases outside the gene matches. The CDR3 loop spans 16 amino acids. CDR1 SGHTA and CDR2 FQGNSA come from the germline V gene. In DNA, the CDR3 is TGTGCCAGCAGCCCAAGGTTAGCGGGGGGCAGGCACGAGCAGTACTTC. It is translated as CASSPRLAGGRHEQYF.

The chain links TRBV18 to TRBJ2-1, with D tentatively TRBD2 (7 bases). This CDR3 spans 14 amino acids. V lost 6 bases and J 8 bases, leaving 17 bases between the germline ends. The germline V gene encodes CDR1 KGHSH and CDR2 LQKENI. The CDR3 protein is CASSPFTGGDEQFF. CDR3 nucleotide sequence: TGTGCCAGCTCTCCGTTTACGGGGGGCGATGAGCAGTTCTTC.

The rearrangement links TRBV7-6 to TRBJ2-1, with TRBD2 matching over 8 bases. Losses at the gene ends were 5 bases for V and 5 bases for J; bases not matched to a gene: 14. CDR1 and CDR2 from the germline V gene are SGHVS and FNYEAQ. CDR3 size: 17 residues. The DNA for the CDR3 is TGTGCCAGCAGCCCGGGGGCAGCGGGGGCTACTCACAATGAGCAGTTCTTC. Translated: CASSPGAAGATHNEQFF.

CDR3 loop: CASSISMTDLNTEAFF. The CDR3 nucleotides are TGTGCCAGTAGTATAAGTATGACAGACCTGAACACTGAAGCTTTCTTT. V is TRBV19 and J is TRBJ1-1, with D perhaps TRBD1 (5 bases). The CDR3 consists of 16 residues. The germline V gene encodes CDR1 LNHDA and CDR2 SQIVND (reference sequence). The V end was cut by 2 bases, the J end by 0 bases, with 13 bases between.

V usage is TRBV27 and J usage is TRBJ1-1; maybe TRBD1 (5 bases). CDR3 size: 12 residues. Germline V gene lookup returns CDR1 MNHEY and CDR2 SMNVEV (reference sequence). V gave up 4 bases and J gave up 9 bases, with 12 bases separating them. CDR3 loop: CASSSPGLQAFF. CDR3 nucleotide sequence: TGTGCCAGCAGTTCACCGGGACTGCAAGCTTTCTTT.

This clone has just a few counts. V and J are TRBV7-2 and TRBJ1-2; TRBD1 is a possible D gene (5 bases). The germline V gene has CDR1 SGHTA and CDR2 FQGNSA. Trimming pared 1 base from V and 8 bases from J, leaving 11 bases between. The CDR3 loop spans 13 amino acids. CDR3 sequence: CASSLDRQQGYTF. The CDR3 region has the DNA TGTGCCAGCAGCTTAGACAGGCAGCAGGGCTACACCTTC.

The chain uses TRBV5-1 and TRBJ2-2; 7 bases line up with TRBD1. Germline CDR1 SGHRS, CDR2 YFSETQ. CDR3 length: 15 amino acids. Trimming removed 0 bases from V and 6 bases from J; junction bases left unmatched: 5. This chain's CDR3 is CASSLGRGMSGELFF. As DNA, the CDR3 is TGCGCCAGCAGCTTGGGCAGGGGGATGTCCGGGGAGCTGTTTTTT.

The V call is TRBV7-2, the J call TRBJ1-2; D is perhaps TRBD1 (5 bases). V was clipped by 5 bases and J by 5 bases, with 18 bases between them. Germline V gene sequence: CDR1 SGHTA, CDR2 FQGNSA. The CDR3 loop spans 15 amino acids. CDR3 in amino acids: CASSLLSGQGYGYTF. CDR3 bases: TGTGCCAGCAGCCTACTAAGTGGTCAGGGATATGGCTACACCTTC.

In this sample, this clone turned up a few times. V usage is TRBV28 and J usage is TRBJ1-5; 7 bases map to TRBD1. The CDR3 loop spans 16 amino acids. J was trimmed by 1 base and V by 5 bases; bases with no gene match: 8. Germline values: CDR1 MDHEN, CDR2 SYDVKM. CDR3 protein: CASSVHRGGSNQPQHF. CDR3 DNA: TGTGCCAGCAGTGTACACAGGGGCGGGAGCAATCAGCCCCAGCATTTT.